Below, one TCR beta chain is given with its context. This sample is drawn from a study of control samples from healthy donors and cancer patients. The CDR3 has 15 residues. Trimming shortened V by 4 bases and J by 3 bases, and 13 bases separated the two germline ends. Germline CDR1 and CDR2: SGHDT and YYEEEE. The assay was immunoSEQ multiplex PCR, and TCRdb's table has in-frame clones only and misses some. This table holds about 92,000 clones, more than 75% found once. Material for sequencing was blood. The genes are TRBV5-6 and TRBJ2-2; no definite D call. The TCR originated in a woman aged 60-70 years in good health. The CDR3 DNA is TGTGCCAGCAGCCTAACCGGTTTAGACACCGGGGAGCTGTTTTTT. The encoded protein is CASSLTGLDTGELFF.